This entry concerns a single TCR beta chain. The data belong to a study of control samples from healthy donors and cancer patients. The ends were cut back, 0 bases at V and 0 bases at J, with 18 bases in the middle. Germline CDR1 and CDR2: MGHRA and YSYEKL. The CDR3 consists of 19 residues. Profiling relied on immunoSEQ multiplex PCR, and the TCRdb table lists in-frame clones only, not all of them. This table holds 140,000 or so clones, roughly 89% found once. V gene TRBV4-1 combines with J gene TRBJ2-4; maybe TRBD2 (5 bases). Sequenced sample: blood. This TCR came from a man under 40 in good health. The CDR3 sequence: CASSQEDWRRTLAKNIQYF. CDR3 bases: TGCGCCAGCAGCCAAGAAGATTGGCGGAGGACTCTAGCCAAAAACATTCAGTACTTC.